These 15 T cell receptor beta chains were all obtained from the same sample, sequenced in a study of blood T cell repertoires in COVID-19 (dated by TCRdb to the early 2020s). The library relied on the immunoSEQ multiplex PCR assay. Sourced from immuneACCESS, this table was stored by TCRdb with only in-frame sequences that have V and J called. A share of the clones is absent; for the studies checked, an unresolved V gene accounts for under half, and the remainder has no known explanation. The sample table records under 200,000 clones; 85% of these occur just once. Almost 5% of the sample goes to the ten largest clones. Source material: peripheral blood. These receptors were taken from a woman of 80 years or more with acute or convalescent COVID-19.

The V and J genes are TRBV2 and TRBJ2-1; TRBD2 matches 14 bases. Germline CDR1 and CDR2: SNHLY and FYNNEI. This CDR3 region has 14 residues. After removal of 7 bases from V and 10 bases from J, the junction contained 6 bases not matched to a gene. The CDR3 DNA is TGTGCCAGCATCCCGGGACTAGCGGGAGACGAGCAGTTCTTC. This codes for CASIPGLAGDEQFF.

For this clone: A read error may account for a junction end that differs from germline. The V call is TRBV7-3, the J call TRBJ2-1; no reliable D call. This CDR3 has 14 residues. CDR1 and CDR2 from the germline V gene are SGHTA and FQGTGA. The CDR3, as DNA: TGTGCCAGCAGCCTAACCTTAACCTACAATGAGCAGTTCTTC. It yields the protein CASSLTLTYNEQFF.

With respect to this clone: An end of the junction differs from the germline gene, which may be a read error. The rearrangement links TRBV5-8 to TRBJ1-1, with unresolved D. The CDR3 has 14 amino acids. CDR1 is SGHTS and CDR2 is YDEGEE in the germline V gene. Written as DNA, the CDR3 is TGTGCCAGCAGCAGGGAGCTAGGTCGCACTAAAGCTTTCTTT. It codes for CASSRELGRTKAFF. The variable domain in full, completed from reference TRBV5-8 and TRBJ1-1, reads EAGVTQSPTHLIKTRGQQATLRCSPISGHTSVYWYQQALGLGLQFLLWYDEGEERNRGNFPPRFSGRQFPNYSSELNVNALELEDSALYLCASSRELGRTKAFFGQGTRLTVV.

CDR3 region: CASSRWGQSNSPLHF. The CDR3 DNA sequence: TGTGCCAGCAGCAGATGGGGACAGTCGAATTCACCCCTCCACTTT. The chain links TRBV9 to TRBJ1-6, with 7 bases lining up with TRBD1. Trimming removed 4 bases from V and 7 bases from J; junction bases left unmatched: 8. There are 15 residues in the CDR3. Germline values: CDR1 SGDLS, CDR2 YYNGEE. The full variable domain, completed using reference TRBV9 and TRBJ1-6, is DSGVTQTPKHLITATGQRVTLRCSPRSGDLSVYWYQQSLDQGLQFLIQYYNGEERAKGNILERFSAQQFPDLHSELNLSSLELGDSALYFCASSRWGQSNSPLHFGNGTRLTVT.

This clone was counted once. The chain combines TRBV5-1 with TRBJ2-6; 9 bases line up with TRBD1. The CDR3 has 17 amino acids. CDR1 is SGHRS, CDR2 YFSETQ, per germline. After removal of 2 bases from V and 5 bases from J, the junction contained 8 bases not matched to a gene. This CDR3 is CASSLWTGDTWANVLTF. CDR3 nucleotide sequence: TGCGCCAGCAGCTTATGGACAGGGGATACCTGGGCCAACGTCCTGACTTTC.

The chain couples TRBV6-5 to TRBJ1-4; 8 bases match TRBD1. The CDR3 totals 15 residues. From germline, CDR1 is MNHEY and CDR2 SVGAGI. With 5 bases clipped from V and 2 bases from J, the junction kept 4 bases outside the gene matches. CDR3 coding DNA: TGTGCCAGCAGTCAGGGGGCCAAGACTAATGAAAAACTGTTTTTT. Translating gives CASSQGAKTNEKLFF.

The gene calls are TRBV7-3 and TRBJ2-1, with 7 bases matching TRBD2. The germline gives CDR1 SGHTA, CDR2 FQGTGA. J was trimmed by 3 bases and V by 4 bases; bases with no gene match: 12. The CDR3 is 17 residues long. In nucleotides, the CDR3 is TGTGCCAGCAGCTCTCGGACCGGGACTACTGACTACAATGAGCAGTTCTTC. Translating it yields CASSSRTGTTDYNEQFF.

The rearrangement links TRBV24-1 to TRBJ2-5; D is unresolved. The germline gives CDR1 KGHDR, CDR2 SFDVKD. V was trimmed by 2 bases and J by 2 bases, leaving 8 bases between them. CDR3 length: 14 residues. The CDR3, as DNA: TGTGCCACCAGTGATTCGTGGGCACAAGAGACCCAGTACTTC. This encodes CATSDSWAQETQYF.

For the CDR3, the DNA is TGTGCCAGCAGCAAATATGGGACAGGGGACACTGAAGCTTTCTTT. Translation: CASSKYGTGDTEAFF. This rearrangement joins TRBV21-1 to TRBJ1-1; the table's D gene call, TRBD1, was not cross checked with the DNA. TRBV21-1 is a documented pseudogene. The CDR3 loop spans 15 amino acids.

V and J are TRBV28 and TRBJ2-7, with D perhaps TRBD2 (6 bases). V lost 10 bases and J lost 1, with 14 bases in between. The CDR3 runs 13 residues. The germline CDR1 and CDR2 sequences are MDHEN and SYDVKM. The CDR3, as DNA: TGTGCCATCAACCGGGACTTTTCCTACGAGCAGTACTTC. As protein: CAINRDFSYEQYF. Together with reference TRBV28 and TRBJ2-7, the CDR3 gives the full variable domain: DVKVTQSSRYLVKRTGEKVFLECVQDMDHENMFWYRQDPGLGLRLIYFSYDVKMKEKGDIPEGYSVSREKKERFSLILESASTNQTSMYLCAINRDFSYEQYFGPGTRLTVT.

This clone was seen just once. CDR3 DNA sequence: TGTGCCAGCAGCACACACCCAGGGGGTGGTAACTATGGCTACACCTTC. Amino acid sequence: CASSTHPGGGNYGYTF. The chain is built from TRBV7-2 and TRBJ1-2, with TRBD1 matching 7 bases. This CDR3 is built from 16 residues. Germline V lookup: CDR1 SGHTA, CDR2 FQGNSA. With V trimmed by 5 bases and J by 1 base, 10 bases remained unmatched.

The chain employs TRBV30 and TRBJ2-2, with D unresolved. Trimming left V 5 bases short and J 0 bases short, with 10 bases between. The CDR3 spans 14 residues. Germline CDR1 is GTSNPN and CDR2 is SVGIG (reference sequence). The CDR3 reads CAWGSEANTGELFF. CDR3 bases: TGTGCCTGGGGGTCCGAGGCGAACACCGGGGAGCTGTTTTTT.

The CDR3 coding sequence is TGTGCCTGGAGTCTCACCCCACAGGGGAAAGATACGCAGTATTTT. Translation: CAWSLTPQGKDTQYF. V and J are TRBV30 and TRBJ2-3; 7 bases are a match to TRBD1. This CDR3 comprises 15 residues. CDR1 and CDR2 (germline): GTSNPN, SVGIG (reference sequence). V gave up 2 bases and J gave up 5 bases; unmatched junction bases: 10.

This clone was seen just once. The V and J genes are TRBV5-6 and TRBJ1-1; 7 bases match TRBD1. Trimming took 0 bases from V and 10 from J; bases not matched to a gene: 9. CDR1 SGHDT and CDR2 YYEEEE come from the germline V gene. This CDR3 contains 14 residues. CDR3 amino acids: CASSLGQGIVRAFF. Written as DNA, the CDR3 is TGTGCCAGCAGCTTGGGACAGGGCATTGTCAGAGCTTTCTTT.

There are many counts of this clone. The chain has TRBV11-2 and TRBJ2-7, with D uncertain. The CDR3 has 16 residues. Germline V CDR1 and CDR2: SGHAT, FQNNGV. Deletions cut 3 bases from V and 0 bases from J, with 15 bases between. The DNA of the CDR3 is TGTGCCAGCAGCTTTGAGACACTGGTCCCCTCCTACGAGCAGTACTTC. Its protein is CASSFETLVPSYEQYF.